This passage covers 31 T cell receptor beta chains from one sample sequenced in a study of T-cell memory formation after mild COVID-19. In TCRdb, the 5' RACE reads were re-called with MiXCR into one record per CDR3 protein. Among roughly 160,000 distinct CDR3 sequences listed, around 10% were seen once. Sequencing input: PBMCs or a T cell subset sorted from them (not recorded which). Source of these receptors: a man between 18 and 35 years old who had mild COVID-19 (a few samples of this study predate the infection). Cell type and time point are not known.

This clonotype was counted at least ten times. The chain joins TRBV5-1 to TRBJ2-3; TRBD1 or TRBD2 may be the D gene (5 bases each). The ends were cut back, 2 bases at V and 1 base at J, with 11 bases in the middle. Germline V CDR1 and CDR2: SGHRS, YFSETQ. The CDR3 contains 15 residues. Here the CDR3 DNA reads TGCGCCAGCAGCTTCGGGCAGGGAGGCACAGATACGCAGTATTTT. Protein product: CASSFGQGGTDTQYF.

V gene TRBV6-5 combines with J gene TRBJ1-2; D not resolved. CDR3 length: 16 residues. V was shortened by 2 bases and J by 6 bases, with 19 bases between the two germline ends. From germline, CDR1 is MNHEY and CDR2 SVGAGI. The CDR3 here is CASSYGRLSLGNGYTF. The CDR3 DNA is TGTGCCAGCAGTTACGGAAGACTCTCACTTGGGAATGGCTACACCTTC.

This chain uses TRBV5-1 with TRBJ2-5; 7 bases fit TRBD1. The CDR3 covers 14 residues. Losses at the gene ends were 4 bases for V and 5 bases for J; bases not matched to a gene: 8. Germline-derived CDR1 and CDR2 are SGHRS and YFSETQ. The CDR3 loop reads CASSTDRDWETQYF. The CDR3 DNA reads TGCGCCAGCAGCACTGACAGGGATTGGGAGACCCAGTACTTC.

This clonotype appeared a few times. The gene calls are TRBV7-2 and TRBJ1-5; D is ambiguous. The CDR3 is made up of 14 amino acids. Deletions cut 1 base from V and 2 bases from J, with 6 bases between. CDR1 and CDR2 from the germline V gene are SGHTA and FQGNSA. The CDR3 DNA sequence: TGTGCCAGCAGCTTAGGTCCCGGCAATCAGCCCCAGCATTTT. Its protein product is CASSLGPGNQPQHF.

V gene TRBV29-1 combines with J gene TRBJ2-5; 9 bases fit TRBD1. This CDR3 has 15 residues. Unmatched junction bases numbered 11, after V lost 7 bases and J lost 2 bases. Per germline, CDR1 SQVTM and CDR2 ANQGSEA. In nucleotides, the CDR3 is TGCAGCGGAACCGGCGACAGGGGGTGGCAAGAGACCCAGTACTTC. Translating it yields CSGTGDRGWQETQYF.

The chain links TRBV6-6 to TRBJ1-2; 7 bases are a match to TRBD1. The V segment lost 6 bases and the J segment 8 bases; nucleotides outside the gene matches: 6. This CDR3 contains 12 residues. Germline V gene lookup returns CDR1 MNHNY and CDR2 SVGAGI (reference sequence). The CDR3 reads CASRKGAEGYTF. The DNA for the CDR3 is TGTGCCAGCAGGAAGGGGGCGGAGGGCTACACCTTC.

The chain uses TRBV15 and TRBJ2-7; 13 positions agree with TRBD2. Germline CDR1 reads LNHNV; CDR2 reads YYDKDF (reference sequence). The CDR3 covers 14 residues. V dropped 11 bases and J dropped 4; count of bases not matched to a gene: 8. The CDR3 DNA is TGTGCCCCTTGGACTAGCGGGGGCTATTACGAGCAGTACGTC. Protein product: CAPWTSGGYYEQYV.

This clonotype was picked up many times. The rearrangement uses TRBV29-1 and TRBJ1-1; D may be TRBD1 (5 bases). The ends were cut back, 4 bases at V and 0 bases at J, with 15 bases in the middle. The CDR3 extends over 15 amino acids. Germline V gene sequence: CDR1 SQVTM, CDR2 ANQGSEA. The CDR3 bases are TGCAGCGTTGCACCGGGTTGGGGGATGAACACTGAAGCTTTCTTT. Its translation: CSVAPGWGMNTEAFF.

This sequence joins TRBV12-3 or TRBV12-4 and TRBJ2-3, with D perhaps assigned TRBD1 or TRBD2 (5 bases each). With 4 bases removed from V and 2 bases from J, the gap between germline ends came to 7 bases. This CDR3 comprises 13 residues. CDR3 coding DNA: TGTGCCAGCAGTTGGGGGAACACAGATACGCAGTATTTT. Residues: CASSWGNTDTQYF.

V gene TRBV11-2 combines with J gene TRBJ2-6; D might be TRBD2 (6 bases). CDR3 length: 15 residues. Trimming shortened V by 5 bases and J by 1 base, and 9 bases separated the two germline ends. Germline lookup yields CDR1 SGHAT and CDR2 FQNNGV. The CDR3 loop reads CASSPRESGANVLTF. The CDR3 DNA reads TGTGCCAGCAGCCCGCGGGAATCTGGGGCCAACGTCCTGACTTTC.

This clonotype was detected only a few times. The gene calls are TRBV27 and TRBJ1-4; D is possibly TRBD1 (6 bases). Between the trimmed V and J ends, which lost 6 bases and 10 bases, there was a span of 24 bases. Germline CDR1 MNHEY, CDR2 SMNVEV (reference sequence). The CDR3 is 16 amino acids. CDR3 sequence: CASRPAGEGFSGKLFF. CDR3 bases: TGTGCCAGCAGGCCGGCAGGGGAAGGTTTTTCGGGAAAACTGTTTTTT.

V is TRBV11-2 and J is TRBJ2-3, with 8 bases matching TRBD1. Trimming removed 0 bases from V and 5 bases from J; junction bases left unmatched: 1. CDR1 and CDR2 from the germline V gene are SGHAT and FQNNGV. The CDR3 covers 14 residues. CDR3 sequence: CASSLDRGQDTQYF. CDR3 DNA: TGTGCCAGCAGCTTAGACAGGGGGCAAGATACGCAGTATTTT.

V gene TRBV3-1 combines with J gene TRBJ2-4; 7 nucleotides line up with TRBD1. The junction had 7 bases not matched to a gene; V was cut back by 3 bases and J by 11 bases. This CDR3 region has 13 residues. CDR1 is LGHDT, CDR2 YNNKEL, per germline (reference sequence). The DNA of the CDR3 is TGTGCCAGCAGCCAGGGGGACAGACCTCTTCAGTACTTC. Translating gives CASSQGDRPLQYF.

This clonotype has just one count. The V call is TRBV7-2, the J call TRBJ2-3, with 11 bases fitting TRBD2. V trimming: 8 bases; J trimming: 2 bases; junction bases outside the gene matches: 21. Looked up from germline, CDR1 is SGHTA and CDR2 is FQGNSA. This CDR3 has 20 residues. CDR3 sequence (DNA): TGTGCCAGCTCCCCGGCGGCAAGGCTAGCGGGGGGTCAGACCACAGATACGCAGTATTTT. Protein product: CASSPAARLAGGQTTDTQYF. The full variable domain, in which reference TRBV7-2 and TRBJ2-3 provide the parts outside the CDR3, is GAGVSQSPSNKVTEKGKDVELRCDPISGHTALYWYRQSLGQGLEFLIYFQGNSAPDKSGLPSDRFSAERTGGSVSTLTIQRTQQEDSAVYLCASSPAARLAGGQTTDTQYFGPGTRLTVL.

This rearrangement joins TRBV25-1 to TRBJ1-6, with 9 bases lining up with TRBD1. CDR1 and CDR2 (germline): MGHDK, SYGVNS. The V segment lost 1 base and the J segment 1 base; nucleotides outside the gene matches: 8. CDR3 length: 19 residues. As DNA, the CDR3 is TGTGCCAGCAGTGAATCCCCGGGACAGGGTGGATCCTATAATTCACCCCTCCACTTT. This sequence encodes CASSESPGQGGSYNSPLHF.

This chain links TRBV6-5 with TRBJ2-2; 7 bases are shared with TRBD2. V gave up 5 bases and J gave up 2 bases; unmatched junction bases: 8. The CDR3 spans 16 residues. Germline V gives CDR1 MNHEY, CDR2 SVGAGI. The CDR3 coding sequence is TGTGCCAGCAGTCCGCTAGCGGATGGAAACACCGGGGAGCTGTTTTTT. It is translated as CASSPLADGNTGELFF.

In its sample, this clonotype was seen a few times. CDR3 bases: TGCGCCAGCAGGGTAGGCAGGAGTAATTCACCCCTCCACTTT. It encodes CASRVGRSNSPLHF. The chain has TRBV5-1 and TRBJ1-6; D call uncertain. Germline assignment: CDR1 SGHRS and CDR2 YFSETQ. This CDR3 contains 14 residues. Trimming took off 5 bases at V and 6 bases at J, with 12 bases between the two ends.

The chain links TRBV5-1 to TRBJ2-3; D unclear. This CDR3 is built from 15 residues. Trimming stripped 3 bases from V and 6 bases from J, with 17 bases between. Germline V gives CDR1 SGHRS, CDR2 YFSETQ. This chain's CDR3 is CASSSAVPCHDTQYF. For the CDR3, the DNA is TGCGCCAGCAGCTCAGCTGTTCCCTGTCATGATACGCAGTATTTT.

The sample holds a few counts of this clonotype. CDR3 residues: CSAMLTGGSTEAFF. CDR3 in DNA: TGCAGTGCTATGCTCACAGGGGGTAGCACTGAAGCTTTCTTT. The chain employs TRBV20-1 and TRBJ1-1; TRBD1 matches at 8 bases. The J segment lost 4 bases and the V segment lost 4 bases, leaving 8 bases of the junction unmatched. CDR1 is DFQATT and CDR2 is SNEGSKA in the germline V gene (reference sequence). The CDR3 consists of 14 residues.

The V and J genes are TRBV7-2 and TRBJ2-7; 8 bases are a match to TRBD1. The CDR3 runs 15 residues. CDR1 and CDR2 from the germline V gene are SGHTA and FQGNSA. Trimming removed 0 bases from V and 1 base from J; junction bases left unmatched: 2. The DNA for the CDR3 is TGTGCCAGCAGCTTAGCCCGGACAGGGTCCTACGAGCAGTACTTC. Protein: CASSLARTGSYEQYF.

This clonotype was counted a few times. The genes are TRBV5-5 and TRBJ1-5; the D gene is possibly TRBD1 (6 bases). CDR1 and CDR2 from the germline V gene are SGHKS and YYEKEE (reference sequence). V was shortened by 0 bases and J by 4 bases, with 14 bases between the two germline ends. This CDR3 has 16 amino acids. The CDR3 bases are TGTGCCAGCAGCTTGGTTCTCGGGGGCAGAAATCAGCCCCAGCATTTT. Protein product: CASSLVLGGRNQPQHF.

This clonotype occurred a few times. The chain has TRBV7-9 and TRBJ1-3, with TRBD1 as a possible D gene (6 bases). Trimming removed 3 bases at V and 0 bases at J, with 12 bases between. There are 16 residues in the CDR3. The V gene's germline CDR1 is SEHNR and CDR2 FQNEAQ (reference sequence). The CDR3 is CASSFRQARSGNTIYF. The DNA of the CDR3 is TGTGCCAGCAGCTTCCGACAGGCCCGCTCTGGAAACACCATATATTTT.

The chain links TRBV5-1 to TRBJ1-6; 8 bases map to TRBD1. CDR1 SGHRS and CDR2 YFSETQ come from the germline V gene. V gave up 2 bases and J gave up 11 bases; unmatched junction bases: 18. This CDR3 has 18 amino acids. CDR3: CASSLDVRQGQRAPPLHF. CDR3 nucleotides: TGCGCCAGCAGCTTAGATGTGCGACAGGGGCAGAGAGCGCCACCCCTCCACTTT.

This rearrangement joins TRBV20-1 to TRBJ2-3, with TRBD1 identical over 8 bases. Germline V gene data show CDR1 as DFQATT and CDR2 as SNEGSKA (reference sequence). Germline trimming cut 3 bases from V and 4 bases from J; bases unmatched to any gene: 12. The CDR3 sequence is 16 residues long. In DNA form, the CDR3 reads TGCAGTGCTAGTAACCCAGGGACAGGAGTGCCAGATACGCAGTATTTT. Translated, it gives CSASNPGTGVPDTQYF.

The chain joins TRBV7-2 to TRBJ1-2, with a possible D match to TRBD1 (5 bases). The germline CDR1 and CDR2 sequences are SGHTA and FQGNSA. The CDR3 covers 14 residues. V lost 1 base and J 10 bases, leaving 16 bases between the germline ends. This CDR3 is CASSLGRSREDYTF. CDR3 in DNA: TGTGCCAGCAGCTTAGGTAGGAGCAGGGAGGACTACACCTTC.

At least ten counts were recorded for this clonotype. The chain has TRBV10-3 and TRBJ2-5; no clear D gene. The CDR3 is 13 residues long. The ends were cut back, 2 bases at V and 5 bases at J, with 9 bases in the middle. Germline CDR1 and CDR2: ENHRY and SYGVKD. Written as DNA, the CDR3 is TGTGCCATCAGTGAGCGAGCCCGGGAGACCCAGTACTTC. This translates into CAISERARETQYF.

This chain connects TRBV20-1 to TRBJ1-4; 10 positions agree with TRBD1. Germline V gives CDR1 DFQATT, CDR2 SNEGSKA (reference sequence). This CDR3 has 13 residues. After removal of 6 bases from V and 7 bases from J, the junction contained 5 bases not matched to a gene. The CDR3: CSAETGGGEKLFF. CDR3 nucleotides: TGCAGTGCCGAGACAGGGGGCGGTGAAAAACTGTTTTTT.

The chain combines TRBV9 with TRBJ2-3; 9 positions agree with TRBD2. This CDR3 contains 17 residues. Germline loops: CDR1 SGDLS, CDR2 YYNGEE. V was pared by 0 bases and J by 5 bases, with 10 bases of the junction left unmatched. DNA for the CDR3: TGTGCCAGCAGCGTAGAGGAGCGGGGGGCAGGGGGAGATACGCAGTATTTT. It translates to CASSVEERGAGGDTQYF.

This clonotype occurred a few times. The chain has TRBV11-3 and TRBJ2-2; no reliable D call. V lost 1 base and J 7 bases, leaving 7 bases between the germline ends. Looked up from germline, CDR1 is SGHNT and CDR2 is YENEEA. The CDR3 length is 13 residues. In DNA, the CDR3 is TGTGCCAGCAGCTTAGTTTTCAGCGGGGAGCTGTTTTTT. Encoded protein: CASSLVFSGELFF. The full variable domain, its missing parts supplied by reference TRBV11-3 and TRBJ2-2, is EAGVVQSPRYKIIEKKQPVAFWCNPISGHNTLYWYLQNLGQGPELLIRYENEEAVDDSQLPKDRFSAERLKGVDSTLKIQPAELGDSAVYLCASSLVFSGELFFGEGSRLTVL.

This clonotype has at least ten counts. The chain's CDR3 is CSAVGGGADTQYF. The CDR3 nucleotides read TGCAGTGCTGTGGGCGGGGGGGCAGATACGCAGTATTTT. This chain links TRBV20-1 with TRBJ2-3, with 9 bases identical to TRBD2. CDR1 is DFQATT and CDR2 is SNEGSKA in the germline V gene (reference sequence). The CDR3 sequence is 13 residues long. The trim removed 5 bases at V and 4 bases at J, leaving 4 bases unmatched.

Comments on this clonotype: A read error is possible here, since a much larger clone lies one base away. The chain recombines TRBV7-2 with TRBJ2-2; D is uncertain. This CDR3 is built from 15 residues. The V and J ends lost 0 bases and 5 bases respectively, with 10 bases between them. Germline-derived CDR1 and CDR2 are SGHTA and FQGNSA. DNA for the CDR3: TGTGCCAGCAGCTTAGCCCAAGTGAGGACCGGGGAGCTGTTTTTT. This sequence encodes CASSLAQVRTGELFF.